One T cell receptor beta chain is described in this entry. V lost 5 bases, J lost 4 bases, and 8 bases stayed unmatched. CDR1 MNHEY and CDR2 SMNVEV come from the germline V gene (reference sequence). This CDR3 comprises 15 residues. This record belongs to a study of blood T cell repertoires in COVID-19. Study-wide context: Both acute and convalescent COVID-19 samples were obtained from the United States, Italy and Spain. From T cells, B-cell-depleted T cells, or PBMCs came the material, which was cDNA or gDNA.

Patients of the Seattle cohort, enrolled during active infection, were followed longitudinally. The authors' processing: Estimation of nucleated cell counts relied on the amplification of reference gene primers. The repertoire was sequenced with immunoSEQ multiplex PCR; TCRdb's copy has only in-frame clones and lacks some. V and J calls and clone size are those listed in that table; D and trimming were worked out from the DNA. The sample carries roughly 250,000 clones, roughly nine tenths recorded once. This clonotype was obtained from a woman aged 25 to 45 with COVID-19, enrolled during active disease. The V gene is TRBV27, the J gene TRBJ2-3, with 8 bases lining up with TRBD1. Sequenced: peripheral blood. CDR3 DNA: TGTGCCAGCAGTACGTGGGGGACAGGAGCAGATACGCAGTATTTT. Protein sequence: CASSTWGTGADTQYF.